This T cell receptor beta chain emerged from a study of monozygotic twins with inflammatory bowel disease (dated by TCRdb to about 2019). For the study in its entirety: A total of roughly 28 monozygotic twin pairs were included in the full study, comprising nine German pairs (four IBD-concordant, five IBD-discordant) and 19 IBD-discordant Danish pairs. Within discordant pairs, disease-associated traits were sought mainly by comparing IBD patients with their genetically identical healthy co-twins. Each individual had, on average, about 151 000 unique TCRalpha sequences and 181 000 unique TCRbeta sequences available for analysis.

From each donor, a 2.5 ml peripheral blood sample was drawn into PAXgene tubes and stored at -80 degrees C. Without T cell sorting, total RNA was isolated from whole blood using the PAXgene blood miRNA kit on an automated QIAcube. Peripheral blood from monozygotic twin pairs concordant or discordant for inflammatory bowel disease was subjected to deep TCRalpha and TCRbeta repertoire profiling with unique molecular barcoding. Smoking habits were recorded for all twin pairs, and each individual was classified as a current, former or never smoker. As concerns this clonotype: This receptor's antigen is unknown.

Library creation used 5' RACE. Preparation of each TCR library used around 3,500 ng of total RNA. For each sample, cDNA synthesis with SMARTScribe reverse transcriptase was split into eight separate reactions. During cDNA synthesis, unique molecular identifiers containing a 6-nucleotide sample barcode were introduced by template switching. Two nested PCRs of roughly 16 and 10 cycles amplified the TCRalpha and TCRbeta cDNA, and bead purification followed each PCR. Before amplification, the cDNA was both treated with uracil DNA-glycosylase and purified with the QIAquick PCR purification kit. The second PCR added Illumina TruSeq-compatible adapters along with sample-specific barcodes. Library quality and concentration were checked on TapeStation and Qubit, and libraries were pooled at around 4.7 ng each. Sequencing of pooled libraries was carried out on an Illumina HiSeq2500 single-index Rapid Run using 2 x 100 bp reads and custom sequencing primers. On the study's bioinformatics: MiGEC version 1.2.6 was used for UMI-based consensus assembly, which corrected PCR and sequencing errors. MiXCR version 2.1.1 was used to carry out V(D)J alignment, clonotype assembly and CDR3 extraction. To normalise gene usage, clonotype sharing and MAIT/NKT TCR abundance, the analysis used the top 1000, 10 000 and 20 000 clonotypes per sample. After downsampling to 27 000 UMIs, diversity was calculated as the inverse Simpson index using the vegan R package. Paired Mann-Whitney U tests on discordant twin pairs were used, with Benjamini-Hochberg multiple-testing correction. The reads went through TCRdb reprocessing, and each CDR3 protein sequence gets one entry with no DNA. TCRdb's processing, not the authors' own work, is the source of the V and J calls. This sample's table contains roughly 330,000 distinct CDR3 sequences. The ten largest clones take up approximately 2% of the sample.

Overall study outcomes, separate from this receptor: Measured by the inverse Simpson index, TCRbeta repertoire diversity was lower in IBD patients than in their healthy co-twins. IBD patients shared fewer clonotypes with other individuals than healthy twins did, most markedly in patients showing signs of disease activity. The analysis was unable to tell different T cell subtypes apart. The results gave no support for a single strong signal or clonotype linked to IBD. Differing immunosuppressive treatments among patients may have added background noise and inter-individual variability to the repertoires. Repertoire similarity did not differ between concordant and discordant twins, which could be due to limited statistical power.

Reading the germline V gene (reference sequence) gives CDR1 DFQATT and CDR2 SNEGSKA. The CDR3 sequence holds 15 residues, the cysteine and phenylalanine included. Only the protein sequence is given. This clonotype was obtained from a human donor with ulcerative colitis or Crohn's disease, or a healthy co-twin of an affected twin (not recorded which). The sequenced sample was blood. The chain was built from TRBV20-1 and TRBJ2-2; TCRdb picks TRBD1, but there is no DNA to check that call. The CDR3 is CSASLGQGNTGELFF.